The 3 T cell receptor beta chains below come from one sample, sequenced in a study of cytomegalovirus exposure and HLA in healthy donors. Primers included in the PCR were 60 Vbeta and 13 Jbeta primers. Using immunoSEQ multiplex PCR, the repertoire was profiled, and TCRdb retains in-frame clones only, with some absent. The table has 93,000 or so clones, roughly 77% seen once. Sequencing was carried out using PBMCs. These receptors originate from a woman between 18 and 29 years old in good health and CMV-seropositive.

The chain recombines TRBV5-1 with TRBJ2-1; 12 bases line up with TRBD2. This CDR3 region has 17 residues. Germline V CDR1 and CDR2: SGHRS, YFSETQ. The V and J ends lost 4 bases and 2 bases, in that order; junction bases with no gene match: 7. Written as DNA, the CDR3 is TGCGCCAGCAGCGTTACTAGCGGGGGGCCTACCTACAATGAGCAGTTCTTC. Its protein product is CASSVTSGGPTYNEQFF.

The chain carries TRBV5-1 and TRBJ2-6; tentative D call: TRBD2 (5 bases). The CDR3 is 15 residues long. Trimming took off 6 bases at V and 0 bases at J, with 10 bases between the two ends. CDR1 is SGHRS and CDR2 is YFSETQ in the germline V gene. For the CDR3, the DNA is TGCGCCAGCACCCCGGGGAACTCTGGGGCCAACGTCCTGACTTTC. Its translation is CASTPGNSGANVLTF.

The V gene is TRBV19, the J gene TRBJ1-2; 9 nucleotides line up with TRBD1. Germline CDR1 LNHDA, CDR2 SQIVND (reference sequence). Unmatched junction bases numbered 14, after V lost 11 bases and J lost 7 bases. The CDR3 runs 14 residues. The CDR3 is CACSKGQGSSGYTF. The CDR3 DNA reads TGTGCCTGCTCCAAGGGACAGGGTTCATCTGGCTACACCTTC.